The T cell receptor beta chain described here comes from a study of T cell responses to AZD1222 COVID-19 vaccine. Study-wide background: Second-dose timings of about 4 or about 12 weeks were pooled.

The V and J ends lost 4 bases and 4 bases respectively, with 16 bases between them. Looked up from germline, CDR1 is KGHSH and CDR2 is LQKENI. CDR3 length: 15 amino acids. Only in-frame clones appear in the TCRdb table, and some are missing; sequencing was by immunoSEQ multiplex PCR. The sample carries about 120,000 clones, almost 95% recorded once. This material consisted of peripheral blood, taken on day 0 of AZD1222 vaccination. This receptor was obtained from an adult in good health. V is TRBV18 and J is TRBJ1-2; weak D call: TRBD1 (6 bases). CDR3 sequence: CASSRGRGKAYGYTF. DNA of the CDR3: TGTGCCAGCTCACGAGGCAGGGGAAAGGCCTATGGCTACACCTTC.